The clone carrying this T cell receptor beta chain is termed medium-sized. Its target is not known. The CDR3 extends 3 residues past the end of the read, so its final part is completed from the germline J gene. The data derive from a study of T cell clonality in common variable immunodeficiency. Study-wide results and limits: Common variable immunodeficiency TCR beta sequences reportedly had fewer deletions and N-nucleotide insertions.

CDR3 length equals 15 residues. Losses at the gene ends were 2 bases for V and 4 bases for J; bases not matched to a gene: 2. Germline values: CDR1 SGHVS, CDR2 FNYEAQ. TCRdb's copy holds only in-frame clones and misses some; the assay was immunoSEQ multiplex PCR. Listed for the sample are approximately 7,800 clones, none seen a single time. The clonotype originates from a human donor with common variable immunodeficiency. The sequencing input was peripheral blood mononuclear cells. The chain carries TRBV7-6 and TRBJ2-2; TRBD1 aligns across 9 bases. CDR3 DNA, as far as it was read: TGTGCCAGCAGCTTATCGGGACAGGGCACCGGGGAG. Residues: CASSLSGQGTGE. The entire CDR3 protein is CASSLSGQGTGELFF.